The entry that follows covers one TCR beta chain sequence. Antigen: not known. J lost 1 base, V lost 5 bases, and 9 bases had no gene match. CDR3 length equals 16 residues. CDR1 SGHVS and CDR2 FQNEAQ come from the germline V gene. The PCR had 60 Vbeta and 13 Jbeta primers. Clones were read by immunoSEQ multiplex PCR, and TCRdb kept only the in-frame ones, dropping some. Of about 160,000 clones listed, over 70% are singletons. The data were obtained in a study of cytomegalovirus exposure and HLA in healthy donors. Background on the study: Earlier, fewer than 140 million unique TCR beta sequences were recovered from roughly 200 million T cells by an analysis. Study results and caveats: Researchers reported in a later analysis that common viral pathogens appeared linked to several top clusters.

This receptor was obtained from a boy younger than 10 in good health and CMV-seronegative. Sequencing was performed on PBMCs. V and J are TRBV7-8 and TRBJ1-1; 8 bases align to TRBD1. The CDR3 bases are TGTGCCAGCAGCACGACAGGGGATGGGAGGAACACTGAAGCTTTCTTT. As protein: CASSTTGDGRNTEAFF.